This T cell receptor beta chain was obtained from a study of STAT5B mutations in CD4+ large granular lymphocyte leukemia. This clone turned up a few times. This CDR3 region has 14 residues. The germline V gene has CDR1 SGHNT and CDR2 YYREEE (reference sequence). The germline V and J ends were trimmed by 0 bases and 6 bases, with 12 bases remaining between them. The assay was immunoSEQ multiplex PCR, and TCRdb's table has in-frame clones only and misses some. The table has 20,000 to 25,000 clones, 55% to 75% seen once. The chain combines TRBV5-4 with TRBJ1-2; no clear D. The sample comprised CD4+ T cells from blood buffy coats. This receptor was identified in a human donor in good health. The CDR3 DNA is TGTGCCAGCAGCTTGGCCCGAGGAAGTAATGGCTACACCTTC. Its protein product is CASSLARGSNGYTF.